One sample yielded the 10 T cell receptor beta chains listed below, sequenced in a study of cytotoxic CD8 clonotypes in ibrutinib-treated CLL. Repertoires were generated with immunoSEQ multiplex PCR, while TCRdb's copy carries only in-frame clones and drops some. The table shows some 200,000 clones, with more than 65% occurring only once. The sample consisted of PBMCs, taken after 12 months of ibrutinib treatment. The receptors come from a human donor with chronic lymphocytic leukemia.

The chain has TRBV9 and TRBJ2-1; 12 bases agree with TRBD1. The CDR3 consists of 15 residues. Unmatched junction bases numbered 4, after V lost 3 bases and J lost 6 bases. The germline V gene encodes CDR1 SGDLS and CDR2 YYNGEE. The CDR3 here is CASSGGQGATNEQFF. The CDR3 DNA follows: TGTGCCAGCAGCGGGGGACAGGGGGCGACCAATGAGCAGTTCTTC.

This clone was recorded once. The V call is TRBV11-2, the J call TRBJ1-2; perhaps TRBD1 as D (6 bases). Germline CDR1 SGHAT, CDR2 FQNNGV. The CDR3 totals 15 residues. V gave up 5 bases and J gave up 3 bases, with 16 bases separating them. CDR3 region: CASSRTVQGHYGYTF. As DNA, the CDR3 is TGTGCCAGCAGCCGGACAGTACAGGGTCACTATGGCTACACCTTC. Together with reference TRBV11-2 and TRBJ1-2, the CDR3 gives the full variable domain: EAGVAQSPRYKIIEKRQSVAFWCNPISGHATLYWYQQILGQGPKLLIQFQNNGVVDDSQLPKDRFSAERLKGVDSTLKIQPAKLEDSAVYLCASSRTVQGHYGYTFGSGTRLTVV.

The chain links TRBV28 to TRBJ2-3, with a tentative D call TRBD2 (5 bases). V lost 6 bases and J lost 12, with 19 bases in between. The CDR3 contains 13 residues. Germline V CDR1 and CDR2: MDHEN, SYDVKM. The CDR3 sequence is CASRFGLVGAQYF. The CDR3 bases are TGTGCCAGCAGATTCGGGCTAGTGGGAGCCCAGTATTTT. The complete variable domain, with remaining parts taken from reference TRBV28 and TRBJ2-3, reads DVKVTQSSRYLVKRTGEKVFLECVQDMDHENMFWYRQDPGLGLRLIYFSYDVKMKEKGDIPEGYSVSREKKERFSLILESASTNQTSMYLCASRFGLVGAQYFGPGTRLTVL.

The V and J genes are TRBV4-3 and TRBJ2-5; D call uncertain. Germline V gene lookup returns CDR1 LGHNA and CDR2 YSLEER. Trimming took 2 bases from V and 3 from J, leaving 7 bases between them. The CDR3 has 13 residues. The CDR3, as DNA: TGCGCCAGCAGCCAACGGTGGGAAGAGACCCAGTACTTC. Translation: CASSQRWEETQYF.

This clone has only a few counts. The V and J genes are TRBV30 and TRBJ2-1; 9 positions match TRBD2. Germline V gene lookup returns CDR1 GTSNPN and CDR2 SVGIG (reference sequence). This CDR3 has 13 amino acids. V trimming: 4 bases; J trimming: 7 bases; junction bases outside the gene matches: 5. The chain's CDR3 is CAWKRGAGNEQFF. The DNA of the CDR3 is TGTGCCTGGAAGCGGGGGGCAGGGAATGAGCAGTTCTTC.

This clone was counted between two and nine times. The genes are TRBV27 and TRBJ1-2, with a possible D match to TRBD1 (5 bases). The V gene's germline CDR1 is MNHEY and CDR2 SMNVEV (reference sequence). This CDR3 spans 12 amino acids. V was clipped by 3 bases and J by 6 bases, with 8 bases between them. The CDR3 loop is CASSFGGNGYTF. In nucleotides, the CDR3 is TGTGCCAGCAGTTTTGGGGGTAATGGCTACACCTTC.

This clone was counted only a few times. The chain is built from TRBV27 and TRBJ1-6; the match to TRBD1 covers 7 bases. V lost 7 bases, J lost 7 bases, and 16 bases stayed unmatched. Looked up from germline, CDR1 is MNHEY and CDR2 is SMNVEV (reference sequence). The CDR3 sequence is 17 residues long. The CDR3 nucleotides read TGTGCCAGCAACCGAGTCATCACCGGGACAGCAAATTCACCCCTCCACTTT. Its translation: CASNRVITGTANSPLHF.

This clone has more than one count but fewer than ten. V usage is TRBV5-1 and J usage is TRBJ1-4, with D perhaps matching TRBD1 (5 bases). The CDR3 consists of 15 residues. V lost 4 bases and J lost 4, with 14 bases in between. Germline loops: CDR1 SGHRS, CDR2 YFSETQ. CDR3 region: CASSPKTELNEKLFF. CDR3 coding DNA: TGCGCCAGCAGCCCCAAGACAGAACTTAATGAAAAACTGTTTTTT. The whole variable domain, remainder taken from reference TRBV5-1 and TRBJ1-4, is KAGVTQTPRYLIKTRGQQVTLSCSPISGHRSVSWYQQTPGQGLQFLFEYFSETQRNKGNFPGRFSGRQFSNSRSEMNVSTLELGDSALYLCASSPKTELNEKLFFGSGTQLSVL.

In this sample, this clone turned up a few times. The chain carries TRBV6-6 and TRBJ1-2, with a tentative D call TRBD1 (6 bases). The CDR3 contains 15 residues. With 5 bases removed from V and 4 bases from J, the gap between germline ends came to 17 bases. Germline CDR1 is MNHNY and CDR2 is SVGAGI (reference sequence). For the CDR3, the DNA is TGTGCCAGCAGTCCCGGACAGTCCTATATCTATGGCTACACCTTC. Amino acid sequence: CASSPGQSYIYGYTF.

This CDR3 is CASSLRAGGAGEQYF. CDR3 sequence (DNA): TGTGCCAGCAGCTTAAGGGCAGGGGGAGCCGGCGAGCAGTACTTC. The chain carries TRBV7-2 and TRBJ2-7, with TRBD1 matching over 7 bases. This CDR3 contains 15 residues. Germline trimming cut 2 bases from V and 6 bases from J; bases unmatched to any gene: 10. Germline V gene sequence: CDR1 SGHTA, CDR2 FQGNSA.